This TCR beta chain was sequenced for a study of neoadjuvant anti-PD-1 for oral cavity cancer. Overall study: Around day 43, patients without progression received a fourth nivolumab dose before surgery. Study observations and caveats: With a few patients per group, TCR findings need larger cohorts.

From germline, CDR1 is SGDLS and CDR2 YYNGEE. This CDR3 is 15 amino acids long. The V end was cut by 3 bases, the J end by 11 bases, with 23 bases between. Some clones are missing from TCRdb's copy, which holds only in-frame ones; the method was immunoSEQ multiplex PCR. The data hold over 11,000 clones, with about 64% observed a single time. Concerning this clone itself: Antigen: not known.

Cohort: HPV-negative, locally advanced oral cavity squamous cell carcinoma patients. This receptor was taken from a person aged 35-79 years with oral cavity squamous cell carcinoma. The rearrangement uses TRBV9 and TRBJ2-5; TRBD1 is a possible D gene (5 bases). Sequenced material: PBMCs, taken before nivolumab (anti-PD-1) treatment. The CDR3: CASSARQIPLGEQYF. The CDR3, as DNA: TGTGCCAGCAGCGCCAGACAGATACCGCTAGGAGAGCAGTACTTC.